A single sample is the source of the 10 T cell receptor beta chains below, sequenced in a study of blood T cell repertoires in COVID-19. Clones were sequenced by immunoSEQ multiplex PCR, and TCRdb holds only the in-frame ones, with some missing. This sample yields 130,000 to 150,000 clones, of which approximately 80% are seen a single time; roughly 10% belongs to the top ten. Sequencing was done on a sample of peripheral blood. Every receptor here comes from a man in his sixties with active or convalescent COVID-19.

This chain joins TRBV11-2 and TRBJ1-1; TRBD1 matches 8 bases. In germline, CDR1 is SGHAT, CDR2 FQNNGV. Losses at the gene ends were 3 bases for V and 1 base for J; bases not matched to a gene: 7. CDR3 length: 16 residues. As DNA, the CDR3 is TGTGCCAGCAGCTTTACAGGGGGGATATCGAACACTGAAGCTTTCTTT. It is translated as CASSFTGGISNTEAFF.

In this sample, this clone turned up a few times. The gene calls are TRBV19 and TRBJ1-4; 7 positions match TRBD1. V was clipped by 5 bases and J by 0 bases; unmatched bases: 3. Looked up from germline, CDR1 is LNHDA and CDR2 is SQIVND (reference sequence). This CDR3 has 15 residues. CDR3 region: CASSGTAATNEKLFF. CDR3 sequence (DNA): TGTGCCAGTAGTGGGACAGCCGCAACTAATGAAAAACTGTTTTTT. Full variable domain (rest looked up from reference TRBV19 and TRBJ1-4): DGGITQSPKYLFRKEGQNVTLSCEQNLNHDAMYWYRQDPGQGLRLIYYSQIVNDFQKGDIAEGYSVSREKKESFPLTVTSAQKNPTAFYLCASSGTAATNEKLFFGSGTQLSVL.

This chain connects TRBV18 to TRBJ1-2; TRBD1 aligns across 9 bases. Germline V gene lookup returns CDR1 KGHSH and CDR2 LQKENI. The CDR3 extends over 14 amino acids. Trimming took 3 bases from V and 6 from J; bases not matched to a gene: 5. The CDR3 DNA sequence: TGTGCCAGCTCACCCGAGGACAGGGGCCATGGCTACACCTTC. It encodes CASSPEDRGHGYTF.

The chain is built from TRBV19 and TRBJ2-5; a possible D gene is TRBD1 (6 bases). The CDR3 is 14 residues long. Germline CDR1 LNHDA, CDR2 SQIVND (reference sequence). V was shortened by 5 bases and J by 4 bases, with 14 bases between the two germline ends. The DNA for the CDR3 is TGTGCCAGTAGTGTACGCCAGGGGTCAGAGACCCAGTACTTC. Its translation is CASSVRQGSETQYF.

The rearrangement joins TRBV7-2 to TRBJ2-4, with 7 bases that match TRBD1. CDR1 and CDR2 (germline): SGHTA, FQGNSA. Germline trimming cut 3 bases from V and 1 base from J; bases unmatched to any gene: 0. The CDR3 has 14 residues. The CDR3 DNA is TGTGCCAGCAGCTTCAGGGGGGCCAAAAACATTCAGTACTTC. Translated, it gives CASSFRGAKNIQYF.

The CDR3 coding sequence is TGTGCCAGCAGTCCCAGGACAGAAAACTATGGCTACACCTTC. It is translated as CASSPRTENYGYTF. The gene calls are TRBV6-5 and TRBJ1-2; tentative D call: TRBD1 (6 bases). Looked up from germline, CDR1 is MNHEY and CDR2 is SVGAGI. Trimming shortened V by 5 bases and J by 2 bases, and 12 bases separated the two germline ends. The CDR3 consists of 14 residues.

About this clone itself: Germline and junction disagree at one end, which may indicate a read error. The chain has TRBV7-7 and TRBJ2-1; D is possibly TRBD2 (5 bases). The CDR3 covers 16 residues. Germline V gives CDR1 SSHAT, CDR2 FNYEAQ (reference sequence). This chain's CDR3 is CASSLAPAAAYNEQFF. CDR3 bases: TGTGCTAGCAGCTTAGCGCCCGCGGCTGCCTACAATGAGCAGTTCTTC.

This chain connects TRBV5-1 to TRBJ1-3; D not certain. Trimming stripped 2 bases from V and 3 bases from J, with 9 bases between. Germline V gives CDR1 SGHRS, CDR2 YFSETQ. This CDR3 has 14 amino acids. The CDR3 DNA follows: TGCGCCAGCAGCTTCACGGGGTATGGAAACACCATATATTTT. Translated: CASSFTGYGNTIYF.

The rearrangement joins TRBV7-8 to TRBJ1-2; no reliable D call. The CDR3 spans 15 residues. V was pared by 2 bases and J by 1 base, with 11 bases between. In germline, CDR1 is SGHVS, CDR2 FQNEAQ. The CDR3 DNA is TGTGCCAGCAGCTTATTTCACGACAATAACTATGGCTACACCTTC. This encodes CASSLFHDNNYGYTF.

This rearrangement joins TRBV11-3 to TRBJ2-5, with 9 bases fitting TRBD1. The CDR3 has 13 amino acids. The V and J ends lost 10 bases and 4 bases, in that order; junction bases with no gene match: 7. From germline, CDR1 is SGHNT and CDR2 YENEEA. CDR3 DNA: TGTGCCATCGGAAACAGGGGGCGAGAGACCCAGTACTTC. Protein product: CAIGNRGRETQYF.